This T cell receptor beta chain was identified during a study of T cell responses to AZD1222 COVID-19 vaccine. Germline loops: CDR1 LGHDT, CDR2 YNNKEL (reference sequence). V was shortened by 7 bases and J by 8 bases, with 15 bases between the two germline ends. This CDR3 comprises 13 residues. General study points: Regions 160-218 and 743-854 dominated among vaccine-associated CD4 TCRs spanning spike. Among the donors, most were white British and more were female, and clonal diversity was possibly underestimated.

About this clone itself: Its antigen is not known.

Assay used: immunoSEQ multiplex PCR; TCRdb lists only in-frame clones, some missing. This table has approximately 90,000 clones, 91% appearing once. This chain joins TRBV3-1 (or the pseudogene TRBV3-2) and TRBJ2-1; a weak D match, TRBD2 (5 bases). The TCR sequence derives from an adult in good health. The specimen comprised peripheral blood, sampled on day 0 of AZD1222 vaccination. CDR3 in DNA: TGTGCCAGCACCTGGGTAGGGAGCGATGAGCAGTTCTTC. Translation: CASTWVGSDEQFF.